A selection of T cell receptor beta chains follows, all from one sample in a study of human T cells and chemical hapten exposure. TCRdb analysed the RACE reads with MiXCR anew, one entry per CDR3 protein. This sample has around 350,000 distinct CDR3 sequences, with about 5% found just once. This specimen consisted of whole blood, obtained in connection with sensitization to the hapten diphenylcyclopropenone (DPC). The origin of the receptors is a woman younger than 30 with alopecia areata. Some clones in this sample may be carry-over from other donors' samples. CDR3s include the opening cysteine and the closing phenylalanine or tryptophan. A D gene is named only where the DNA matches it firmly. Size tells how often a clone was seen (once, few, many) or the class of an expanded clone, and some rows leave it out.

J,D,size,V,DNA,CDR3
TRBJ2-2,TRBD2,few,TRBV6-5,TGTGCCAGCAGTTCGACCTGGACTAGCGGCCGTACCGGGGAGCTGTTTTTT,CASSSTWTSGRTGELFF
TRBJ2-7,-,many,TRBV7-9,TGTGCCAGCAGCTTTGTGGCCTCCTACGAGCAGTACTTC,CASSFVASYEQYF
TRBJ2-1,-,few,TRBV9,TGTGCCAGCAGCGTAAGTAGTACCGGTGAGCAGTTCTTC,CASSVSSTGEQFF
TRBJ2-5,-,-,TRBV7-9,TGTGCCAGCAGCCCCCCCGACGGCGAAGAGACCCAGTACTTC,CASSPPDGEETQYF
TRBJ2-1,-,few,TRBV5-4,TGTGCCAGCAGCTGGGCAATGGGGAATGAGCAGTTCTTC,CASSWAMGNEQFF
TRBJ1-1,TRBD1,-,TRBV6-7,TGTGCCAGCAGTTACAAGTGGGACAGGGGGACTGAAGCTTTCTTT,CASSYKWDRGTEAFF
TRBJ1-6,-,-,TRBV13,TGTGCCAGCAGCACCCCCCGGTCGGGTCAACGGGATTCACCCCTCCACTTT,CASSTPRSGQRDSPLHF
TRBJ2-7,TRBD1,few,TRBV12-3/TRBV12-4,TGTGCCAGCAGTGCACAGGGGAATCGGCACGAGCAGTACTTC,CASSAQGNRHEQYF
TRBJ1-6,-,many,TRBV2,TGTGCCAGCAGTGGGGGGACTCCCCTTGATTCACCCCTCCACTTT,CASSGGTPLDSPLHF
TRBJ2-1,TRBD2,few,TRBV10-2,TGCGCCAGCAGCCTGGATAGCGGGAGCTCCTACAATGAGCAGTTCTTC,CASSLDSGSSYNEQFF
TRBJ1-6,TRBD1,many,TRBV14,TGTGCCAGCAGCCTCGATTTTGGACAGGCGAGCTCCTATAATTCACCCCTCCACTTT,CASSLDFGQASSYNSPLHF
TRBJ2-3,-,many,TRBV5-4,TGTGCCAGCAGCTTGAGCGGCAGTGGTCATACGCAGTATTTT,CASSLSGSGHTQYF
TRBJ2-3,-,many,TRBV28,TGTGCCAGCAGTTTAGGGGACCTTAGCACAGATACGCAGTATTTT,CASSLGDLSTDTQYF
TRBJ1-2,TRBD1,few,TRBV5-1,TGCGCCAGCAGTAGGACAGGATCTCCATCTAACTATGGCTACACCTTC,CASSRTGSPSNYGYTF
TRBJ1-4,TRBD1,few,TRBV12-3/TRBV12-4,TGTGCCAGCAGTCCCGGGACAGAAAATGAAAAACTGTTTTTT,CASSPGTENEKLFF
TRBJ2-1,TRBD1,many,TRBV12-3/TRBV12-4,TGTGCCAGCAGCTCGACAGGGGTGGGGGTCTACTACAATGAGCAGTTCTTC,CASSSTGVGVYYNEQFF
TRBJ2-1,TRBD1,many,TRBV20-1,TGCAGTGCTAGGGTTACCCCCGGGACAGATTACAATGAGCAGTTCTTC,CSARVTPGTDYNEQFF
TRBJ2-3,-,many,TRBV11-1,TGTGCCAGCAGCGACTTACTACAAGATACGCAGTATTTT,CASSDLLQDTQYF
TRBJ1-1,TRBD1,-,TRBV5-6,TGTGCCAGCACCGGGACAGAATGGGGCACTGAAGCTTTCTTT,CASTGTEWGTEAFF
TRBJ2-1,-,many,TRBV6-1,TGTGCCAGCAGTGAACAATGGGGGCGAGGGAATGAGCAGTTCTTC,CASSEQWGRGNEQFF
TRBJ1-5,-,many,TRBV4-1,TGCGCCAGCAGCCAAGAAGGGGCCTTTTGGCCCCAGCATTTT,CASSQEGAFWPQHF
TRBJ2-5,TRBD2,few,TRBV18,TGTGCCAGCTCACCACAACGCGGACTAGCGGGGGAAGAGACCCAGTACTTC,CASSPQRGLAGEETQYF
TRBJ1-4,-,-,TRBV18,TGTGCCAGCTCACCAGGGACAATCGAAAAACTGTTTTTT,CASSPGTIEKLFF
TRBJ2-4,-,many,TRBV14,TGTGCCAGCAGCCCGACCCGGGACCCGCAGATTCAGTACTTC,CASSPTRDPQIQYF
TRBJ2-3,-,-,TRBV6-4,TGTGCCAGCAGTGTGGGAGTTTTCACAGATACGCAGTATTTT,CASSVGVFTDTQYF
TRBJ2-7,-,-,TRBV4-1,TGCGCCAGCAGCCAAGATTTCGCAGATACCTACGAGCAGTACTTC,CASSQDFADTYEQYF
TRBJ2-1,TRBD1,many,TRBV5-5,TGTGCCAGCAGCTTCACACAGGGGGTTGGTGAGCAGTTCTTC,CASSFTQGVGEQFF
TRBJ2-3,TRBD2,few,TRBV27,TGTGCCAGCAGTCCAACTAGCGGGGGGTTCAGAGATACGCAGTATTTT,CASSPTSGGFRDTQYF
TRBJ2-3,-,many,TRBV7-2,TGTGCCAGCACCATGGGTCGGGCAGATACGCAGTATTTT,CASTMGRADTQYF
TRBJ1-1,TRBD1,-,TRBV4-3,TGCGCCAGCAGCGACCGGGACAGTGAAGCTTTCTTT,CASSDRDSEAFF
TRBJ2-2,-,-,TRBV7-9,TGTGCCAGCAGGGCAGGGGTTAACACCGGGGAGCTGTTTTTT,CASRAGVNTGELFF
TRBJ1-5,-,many,TRBV4-3,TGCGCCAGCAGCCAAGTAAGGGCCCTGAATCAGCCCCAGCATTTT,CASSQVRALNQPQHF
TRBJ1-6,-,few,TRBV7-9,TGTGCCAGCAGCCTGGGGGGGCAGAATTCACCCCTCCACTTT,CASSLGGQNSPLHF
TRBJ1-1,-,-,TRBV7-3,TGTGCCAGCAGCTTTCTTCCGGGGAACACTGAAGCTTTCTTT,CASSFLPGNTEAFF
TRBJ2-3,TRBD2,many,TRBV28,TGTGCCAGCAGTTTCGGGGGGGTTAGGGCGGATACGCAGTATTTT,CASSFGGVRADTQYF
TRBJ1-2,-,many,TRBV4-3,TGCGCCAGCAGCCAAGAAGAAGGAATGATCTATGGCTACACCTTC,CASSQEEGMIYGYTF
TRBJ2-5,TRBD1,-,TRBV3-1,TGTGCCAGCAGTAGGGGGCCGGAGACCCAGTACTTC,CASSRGPETQYF
TRBJ1-1,-,few,TRBV6-5,TGTGCCACACAGGCGGATGTTGGCACTGAAGCTTTCTTT,CATQADVGTEAFF
TRBJ1-6,-,-,TRBV7-9,TGTGCCAGCAGCTTCTCGGACTCCTATAATTCACCCCTCCACTTT,CASSFSDSYNSPLHF
TRBJ1-1,-,-,TRBV7-9,TGTGCCAGCAGCTTTTTATTGACTGAAGCTTTCTTT,CASSFLLTEAFF
TRBJ1-4,-,many,TRBV29-1,TGCAGCGTTTGCCCGGATAATGAAAAACTGTTTTTT,CSVCPDNEKLFF
TRBJ1-1,-,many,TRBV6-5,TGTGCCAGCAGTCCCCGACAGTCTGAAGCTTTCTTT,CASSPRQSEAFF